Below, 17 T cell receptor beta chains from the same sample are listed, as sequenced in a study of Ad26.COV2.S vaccination and SARS-CoV-2 variants. TCRdb's copy holds only in-frame clones and misses some; the assay was immunoSEQ multiplex PCR. The sample carries about 320,000 clones, around 85% recorded once. As to treatment: roughly 18 received Ad26.COV2.S at low or high dose, single or two shots; roughly 5 received placebo; per-sample allocation not given. Sampling took place 63 days after the first vaccine or placebo injection. Sequencing was performed on peripheral blood, taken in a trial of Ad26.COV2.S vaccine versus placebo. All receptors derive from a person between 18 and 59 years old who received the Ad26.COV2.S COVID-19 vaccine or a placebo.

A note on this clone: The same CDR3 arises from other DNA sequences in this sample as well. The chain joins TRBV5-1 to TRBJ2-7; D perhaps matches TRBD1 (6 bases). Germline V gene lookup returns CDR1 SGHRS and CDR2 YFSETQ. The CDR3 sequence is 14 residues long. V dropped 2 bases and J dropped 1 base, with 10 bases sitting between them. The CDR3 DNA follows: TGCGCCAGCAGCTTAAGCCAGGGGTCCTACGAGCAGTACTTC. This translates into CASSLSQGSYEQYF. Looking up the rest from reference TRBV5-1 and TRBJ2-7 gives the full variable domain: KAGVTQTPRYLIKTRGQQVTLSCSPISGHRSVSWYQQTPGQGLQFLFEYFSETQRNKGNFPGRFSGRQFSNSRSEMNVSTLELGDSALYLCASSLSQGSYEQYFGPGTRLTVT.

This chain joins TRBV5-1 and TRBJ2-3; D gene ambiguous. The CDR3 is 14 residues long. The ends were cut back, 2 bases at V and 3 bases at J, with 10 bases in the middle. Germline-derived CDR1 and CDR2 are SGHRS and YFSETQ. CDR3 loop: CASSFYSRTDTQYF. CDR3 nucleotide sequence: TGCGCCAGCAGCTTTTATTCTCGTACAGATACGCAGTATTTT. Using reference TRBV5-1 and TRBJ2-3 for the parts outside the CDR3, the full variable domain is KAGVTQTPRYLIKTRGQQVTLSCSPISGHRSVSWYQQTPGQGLQFLFEYFSETQRNKGNFPGRFSGRQFSNSRSEMNVSTLELGDSALYLCASSFYSRTDTQYFGPGTRLTVL.

DNA of the CDR3: TGTGCCAGCAGCTCGGCGGACATTAACATTCAGTACTTC. Protein product: CASSSADINIQYF. This sequence joins TRBV7-3 and TRBJ2-4, with D possibly being TRBD1 (5 bases). The CDR3 runs to 13 residues. Germline V gene lookup returns CDR1 SGHTA and CDR2 FQGTGA. V was shortened by 4 bases and J by 7 bases, with 11 bases between the two germline ends.

The chain combines TRBV19 with TRBJ2-2, with D tentatively TRBD2 (6 bases). Germline V gene sequence: CDR1 LNHDA, CDR2 SQIVND (reference sequence). V gave up 5 bases and J gave up 3 bases, with 13 bases separating them. The CDR3 consists of 15 residues. This CDR3 reads CASSQTGGYTGELFF. The CDR3 DNA reads as TGTGCCAGTAGTCAAACTGGGGGGTACACCGGGGAGCTGTTTTTT.

The CDR3 DNA is TGTGCCAGCAGTTTAGAGGCAGGGAGAAATGAAAAACTGTTTTTT. Its protein is CASSLEAGRNEKLFF. This chain uses TRBV28 with TRBJ1-4, with a possible D match to TRBD1 (5 bases). CDR3 length: 15 amino acids. With 2 bases removed from V and 5 bases from J, the gap between germline ends came to 12 bases. CDR1 is MDHEN and CDR2 is SYDVKM in the germline V gene.

This clone was seen only a few times. CDR3 region: CASSLTTGSTDTQYF. CDR3 coding DNA: TGTGCCAGCAGCTTAACGACAGGGTCCACAGATACGCAGTATTTT. The rearrangement uses TRBV7-6 and TRBJ2-3; TRBD1 agrees at 7 bases. Trimming cost V 2 bases and J 2 bases; bases outside gene matches: 4. The CDR3 is 15 amino acids. Germline CDR1 reads SGHVS; CDR2 reads FNYEAQ.

This rearrangement joins TRBV28 to TRBJ1-4; D is uncertain. Per germline, CDR1 MDHEN and CDR2 SYDVKM. Trimming left V 3 bases short and J 13 bases short, with 12 bases between. CDR3 length: 12 residues. Written as DNA, the CDR3 is TGTGCCAGCAGTTTTACGGGATCGGGACTGTTTTTT. Its protein is CASSFTGSGLFF.

This clone showed up just a few times. This chain joins TRBV20-1 and TRBJ1-2; D gene ambiguous. V lost 3 bases, J lost 7 bases, and 12 bases lay in between. This CDR3 region has 12 residues. Germline V gene sequence: CDR1 DFQATT, CDR2 SNEGSKA (reference sequence). This CDR3 is CSASRAGIGYTF. The CDR3 DNA reads TGCAGTGCTAGTAGGGCAGGCATTGGCTACACCTTC.

This clone came up a few times. This chain connects TRBV5-1 to TRBJ2-7, with 7 bases lining up with TRBD1. The CDR3 runs 15 residues. The germline CDR1 and CDR2 sequences are SGHRS and YFSETQ. Trimming at V came to 5 bases and at J to 3 bases, leaving 11 bases not matched to a gene. CDR3 amino acids: CASSPTGTASYEQYF. CDR3 nucleotides: TGCGCCAGCAGTCCGACCGGGACAGCAAGCTACGAGCAGTACTTC.

The J gene is TRBJ2-2, the V gene TRBV9; the match to TRBD1 covers 7 bases. J lost 2 bases, V lost 0 bases, and 4 bases had no gene match. Germline V gene lookup returns CDR1 SGDLS and CDR2 YYNGEE. The CDR3 totals 16 residues. CDR3 sequence (DNA): TGTGCCAGCAGCGTAGGTGAAGGGGGCAACACCGGGGAGCTGTTTTTT. Protein sequence: CASSVGEGGNTGELFF.

The gene calls are TRBV5-6 and TRBJ1-1; D call uncertain. There are 15 residues in the CDR3. Germline V CDR1 and CDR2: SGHDT, YYEEEE. V lost 2 bases and J lost 1, with 12 bases in between. The CDR3 loop reads CASSFGGRPNTEAFF. The DNA of the CDR3 is TGTGCCAGCAGCTTCGGAGGCCGACCGAACACTGAAGCTTTCTTT.

This chain joins TRBV5-6 and TRBJ2-3; 7 bases agree with TRBD2. The CDR3 spans 15 residues. Looked up from germline, CDR1 is SGHDT and CDR2 is YYEEEE. J was trimmed by 3 bases and V by 4 bases; bases with no gene match: 8. CDR3 nucleotide sequence: TGTGCCAGCAGCCTCAGGGCAGCGGGGACAGATACGCAGTATTTT. This sequence encodes CASSLRAAGTDTQYF.

The V and J genes are TRBV29-1 and TRBJ2-1; 7 bases are shared with TRBD1. This CDR3 has 12 amino acids. Trimming took 6 bases from V and 4 from J; bases not matched to a gene: 3. Germline V gene lookup returns CDR1 SQVTM and CDR2 ANQGSEA. The CDR3 spells CSVYRGYNEQFF. The DNA for the CDR3 is TGCAGCGTATACAGGGGTTACAATGAGCAGTTCTTC.

This clone was observed a single time. The rearrangement joins TRBV5-6 to TRBJ2-1, with 15 positions matching TRBD2. Looked up from germline, CDR1 is SGHDT and CDR2 is YYEEEE. CDR3 length equals 17 residues. V was clipped by 3 bases and J by 2 bases; unmatched bases: 3. DNA of the CDR3: TGTGCCAGCAGCTGGACTAGCGGGGGGGCCCCCTACAATGAGCAGTTCTTC. It translates to CASSWTSGGAPYNEQFF.

The rearrangement joins TRBV5-1 to TRBJ1-1; tentatively, D is TRBD1 (5 bases). Germline lookup yields CDR1 SGHRS and CDR2 YFSETQ. There are 15 residues in the CDR3. Trimming cost V 1 base and J 5 bases, with 15 bases left between them. This CDR3 reads CASSLIGREATEAFF. CDR3 bases: TGCGCCAGCAGCTTGATCGGCAGGGAGGCGACTGAAGCTTTCTTT.

The genes are TRBV7-8 and TRBJ1-1; D unresolved. Germline assignment: CDR1 SGHVS and CDR2 FQNEAQ. The CDR3 is made up of 13 amino acids. Between the trimmed V and J ends, which lost 2 bases and 6 bases, there was a span of 10 bases. The CDR3 sequence is CASSLYPSAEAFF. The CDR3 DNA sequence: TGTGCCAGCAGCTTATATCCGAGCGCTGAAGCTTTCTTT.

The chain links TRBV30 to TRBJ2-1; 7 bases agree with TRBD2. The J segment lost 8 bases and the V segment lost 4 bases, leaving 14 bases of the junction unmatched. The CDR3 is 15 residues long. CDR1 is GTSNPN, CDR2 SVGIG, per germline (reference sequence). The CDR3 region has the DNA TGTGCCTGGATCTCAGAAGCGGGGCTAAGGGATGAGCAGTTCTTC. Amino acid sequence: CAWISEAGLRDEQFF.